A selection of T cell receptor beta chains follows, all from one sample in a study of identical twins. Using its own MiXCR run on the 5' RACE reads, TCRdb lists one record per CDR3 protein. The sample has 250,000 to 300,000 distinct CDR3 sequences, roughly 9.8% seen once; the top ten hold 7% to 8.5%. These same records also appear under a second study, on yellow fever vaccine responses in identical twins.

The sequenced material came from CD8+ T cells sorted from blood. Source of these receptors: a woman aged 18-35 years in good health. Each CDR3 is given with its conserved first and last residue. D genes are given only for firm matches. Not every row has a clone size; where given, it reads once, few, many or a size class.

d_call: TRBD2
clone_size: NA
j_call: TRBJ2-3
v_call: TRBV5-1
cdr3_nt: TGCGCCAGCAGCCACTCTAGCGGGGGCACAGATACGCAGTATTTT
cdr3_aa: CASSHSSGGTDTQYF

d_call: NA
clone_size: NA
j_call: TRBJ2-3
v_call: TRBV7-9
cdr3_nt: TGTGCCAGCAGCAAAACAGGGTCAGATACGCAGTATTTT
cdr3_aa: CASSKTGSDTQYF

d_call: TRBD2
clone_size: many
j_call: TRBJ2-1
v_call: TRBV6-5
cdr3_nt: TGTGCCAGCAGTTTGGGACTAGAGTTCTACAATGAGCAGTTCTTC
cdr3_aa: CASSLGLEFYNEQFF

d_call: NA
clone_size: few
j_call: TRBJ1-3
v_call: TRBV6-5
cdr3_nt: TGTGCCAGCAGTTTTACAGGGTCTGGAAACACCATATATTTT
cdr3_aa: CASSFTGSGNTIYF

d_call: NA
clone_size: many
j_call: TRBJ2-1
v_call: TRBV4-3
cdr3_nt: TGCGCCAGCAGCCAAGATCTTAGGGATTGGGATGAGCAGTTCTTC
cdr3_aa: CASSQDLRDWDEQFF

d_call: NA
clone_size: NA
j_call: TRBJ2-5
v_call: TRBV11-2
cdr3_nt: TGTGCCAGCAGCTTAGACGCGGCAGACCAAGAGACCCAGTACTTC
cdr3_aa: CASSLDAADQETQYF

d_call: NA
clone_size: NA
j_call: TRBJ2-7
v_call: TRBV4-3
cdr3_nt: TGCGCCAGCATTGGGAATCAAAGGAGGGCAAAGAGCTCCTACGAGCAGTACTTC
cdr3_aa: CASIGNQRRAKSSYEQYF

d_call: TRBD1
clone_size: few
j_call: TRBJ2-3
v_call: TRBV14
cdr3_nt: TGTGCCAGCAGTCTACAGGGGCCAAGGGATACGCAGTATTTT
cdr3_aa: CASSLQGPRDTQYF

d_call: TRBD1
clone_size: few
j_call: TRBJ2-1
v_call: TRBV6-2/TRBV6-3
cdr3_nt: TGTGCCAGCAGTTACGGTATGGACAGGGGCGGGAATGAGCAGTTCTTC
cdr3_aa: CASSYGMDRGGNEQFF

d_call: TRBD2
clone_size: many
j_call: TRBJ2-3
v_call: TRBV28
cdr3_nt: TGTGCCAGCAGTTCCTATACGACCGGGACTAGCGGGAGAACAGATACGCAGTATTTT
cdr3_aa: CASSSYTTGTSGRTDTQYF

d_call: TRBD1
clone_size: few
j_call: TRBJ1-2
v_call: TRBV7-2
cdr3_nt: TGTGCCAGCAGCCCCACAGGGGGCTATGGCTACACCTTC
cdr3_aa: CASSPTGGYGYTF

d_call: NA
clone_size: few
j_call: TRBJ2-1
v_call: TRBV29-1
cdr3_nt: TGCAGCGTTGAGGAAATGTCCTACAATGAGCAGTTCTTC
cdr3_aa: CSVEEMSYNEQFF

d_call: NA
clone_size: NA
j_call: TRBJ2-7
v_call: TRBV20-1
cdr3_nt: TGCAGTGCTAGAGATTACCCTTTAAGCTCCTACGAGCAGTACTTC
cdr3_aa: CSARDYPLSSYEQYF

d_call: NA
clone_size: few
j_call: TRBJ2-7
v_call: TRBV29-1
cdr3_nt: TGCAGCGTTGAGAGACACCTCTACGAGCAGTACTTC
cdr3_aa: CSVERHLYEQYF

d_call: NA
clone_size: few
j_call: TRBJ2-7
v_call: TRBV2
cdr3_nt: TGTGCCAGCATAGGTCCGCGTGAGTACTTC
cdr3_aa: CASIGPREYF

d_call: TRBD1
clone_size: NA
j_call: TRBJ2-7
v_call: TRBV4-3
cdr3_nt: TGCGCCAGCAGCCAAGCGGCAGGGGGCATCTCATTGGAGCAGTACTTC
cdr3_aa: CASSQAAGGISLEQYF